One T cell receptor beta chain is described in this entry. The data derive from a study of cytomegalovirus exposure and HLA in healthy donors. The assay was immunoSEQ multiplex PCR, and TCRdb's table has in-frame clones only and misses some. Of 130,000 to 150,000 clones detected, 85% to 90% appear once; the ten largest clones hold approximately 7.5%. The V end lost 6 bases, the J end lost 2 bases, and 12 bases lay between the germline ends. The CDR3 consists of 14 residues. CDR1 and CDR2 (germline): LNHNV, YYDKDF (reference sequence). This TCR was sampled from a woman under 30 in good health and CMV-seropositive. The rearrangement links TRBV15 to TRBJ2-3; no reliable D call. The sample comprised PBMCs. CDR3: CATRYSPLTDTQYF. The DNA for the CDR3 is TGTGCCACCAGGTACTCTCCGCTCACAGATACGCAGTATTTT. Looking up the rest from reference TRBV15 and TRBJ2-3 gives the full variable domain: DAMVIQNPRYQVTQFGKPVTLSCSQTLNHNVMYWYQQKSSQAPKLLFHYYDKDFNNEADTPDNFQSRRPNTSFCFLDIRSPGLGDTAMYLCATRYSPLTDTQYFGPGTRLTVL.